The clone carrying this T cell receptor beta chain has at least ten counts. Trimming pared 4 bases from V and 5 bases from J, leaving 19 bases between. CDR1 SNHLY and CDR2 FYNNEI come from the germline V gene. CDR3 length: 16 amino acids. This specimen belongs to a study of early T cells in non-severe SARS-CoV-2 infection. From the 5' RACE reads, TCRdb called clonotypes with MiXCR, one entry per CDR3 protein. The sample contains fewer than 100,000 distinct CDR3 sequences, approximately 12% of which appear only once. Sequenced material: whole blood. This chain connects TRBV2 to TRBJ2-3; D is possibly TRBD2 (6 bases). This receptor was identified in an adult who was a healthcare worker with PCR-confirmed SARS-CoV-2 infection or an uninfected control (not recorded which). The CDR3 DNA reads TGTGCCAGCAGTGTGGGACTTGAGGGAGCGATAGATACGCAGTATTTT. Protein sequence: CASSVGLEGAIDTQYF.